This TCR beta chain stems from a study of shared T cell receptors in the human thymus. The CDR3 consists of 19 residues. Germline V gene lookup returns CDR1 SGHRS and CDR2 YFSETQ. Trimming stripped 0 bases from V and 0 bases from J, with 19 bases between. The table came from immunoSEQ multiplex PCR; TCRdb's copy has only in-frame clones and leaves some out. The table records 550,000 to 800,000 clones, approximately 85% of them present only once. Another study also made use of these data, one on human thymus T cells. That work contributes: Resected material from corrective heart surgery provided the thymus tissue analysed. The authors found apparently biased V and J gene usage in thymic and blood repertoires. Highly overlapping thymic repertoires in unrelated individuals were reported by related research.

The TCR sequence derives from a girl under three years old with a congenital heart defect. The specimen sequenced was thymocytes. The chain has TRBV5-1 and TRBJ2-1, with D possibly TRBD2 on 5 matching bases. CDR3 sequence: CASSLALVSVHSSYNEQFF. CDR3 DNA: TGCGCCAGCAGCTTGGCCCTGGTTAGCGTCCACAGCTCCTACAATGAGCAGTTCTTC.